This T cell receptor (beta chain) originates from a study of CXCR3-negative and CXCR3-positive naive CD8 T cells (dated by TCRdb to the late 2010s). In terms of the full investigation: In total, 130 million or so TRB reads were obtained, which works out to roughly 1.5 +/- 0.3 million reads per library. Diversity and physicochemical repertoire analyses were performed on about a dozen donors pooled from two independent experiments. Naive subsets from roughly 5 donors and memory cells from 3 donors were included in the TRBV-TRBJ cluster analysis.

Results the study describes overall, beyond this receptor: Freshly isolated PBMCs were used for most assays because CXCR3 expression went down partially after cryopreservation. Within the same donor, TRBV-TRBJ usage looked similar between naive CXCR3-negative and CXCR3-positive cells, but memory cells had distinct patterns. Comparably high repertoire diversity was found in both naive subsets, whereas much lower repertoire diversity was found in memory CD8+ T cells. Because surface CD5, which is linked to self-reactivity in mice, was comparable between the naive subsets, TCR interaction strength was also inferred from the physicochemical properties of TRB CDR3s. Compared with CXCR3-negative naive cells, CXCR3-positive naive cells had TRB CDR3s with higher hydrophobicity (lower Kidera factor 4), lower energy, and higher strength and volume indices.

Including the terminal cysteine and phenylalanine, the CDR3 comprises 14 residues. DNA was not recorded. Based on the germline V gene (reference sequence), the CDR1 and CDR2 sequences are SEHNR and FQNEAQ. As concerns this clonotype: What this receptor recognizes is not known.

For sequencing, a NextSeq 550 was employed. The Human TCR Profiling Kit (MiLaboratory) was used to make UMI-labeled 5' RACE TRB cDNA libraries. cDNA synthesis used the entire amount of extracted RNA, and PCR amplification then used the entire amount of cDNA produced. Libraries were prepared in parallel using an identical number of PCR cycles. Per the source publication's procedure: With a requirement of at least two reads per UMI, MIGEC and MiXCR extracted about 56,000 +/- 9,600 unique UMI-labeled TRB cDNA molecules per library. On average, each library contained approximately 40,000 +/- 10,000 functional in-frame TRB CDR3 nucleotide clonotypes without stop codons. After each sample was downsampled to 5000 UMI-labeled TRB molecules, VDJtools was used to calculate diversity metrics such as normalized Shannon-Wiener and Chao1. Clonotype-size-weighted physicochemical properties of the central five CDR3 residues (interaction energy, strength, volume and Kidera factor 4) were computed in VDJtools. Each entry corresponds to one CDR3 protein sequence from reads that TCRdb reprocessed, and DNA is not given. Here the V and J calls rest on TCRdb's processing, not on the authors' analysis. The sample table holds about 63,000 distinct CDR3 sequences. The ten largest clones capture 4.8% of the sample.

For every CD8+ T cell subset, 300,000 cells were flow-sorted straight into RLT lysis buffer, and each subset was sorted in triplicate. To keep memory contaminants out, a stringent definition of naive CD8+ T cells was applied: CD45RO-CCR7+CD27+CD95-. Peripheral blood mononuclear cells were isolated from buffy coats by standard density gradient centrifugation. A FACSAria III was used to flow-sort naive CXCR3-negative and CXCR3-positive CD8+ T cells. An RNeasy Mini Kit was used to extract total RNA from the sorted cells. The V and J genes are TRBV7-9 and TRBJ2-7; TCRdb gives TRBD1 as the D gene, but with no DNA this cannot be confirmed. The specimen was naive CXCR3+ CD8+ T cells from blood. What the cell subset or site label conveys for this sample: CD45RO-CCR7+CD27+CD95- naive CD8+ T cells expressing CXCR3 (TNR3+). The receptor comes from a human donor in good health. Some clones in this sample may be carry-over from other donors' samples. The CDR3 region has the sequence CASSLVQGSHEQYF.